This T cell receptor (beta chain) comes out of a study of blood T cell repertoires in COVID-19. Turning to the study itself: The study drew acute and convalescent COVID-19 samples from the United States, Italy and Spain.

Per the germline V gene, CDR1 is SGHRS and CDR2 is YFSETQ. The CDR3 extends over 14 amino acids. Trimming at V came to 4 bases and at J to 5 bases, leaving 4 bases not matched to a gene. The authors' processing: Reference gene primer amplification gave nucleated cell count estimates. Assay: immunoSEQ multiplex PCR; the TCRdb copy retains only in-frame clones and omits some. V, J and clone size were drawn from that table, and D and trimming were deduced from the DNA. The sample includes tens of thousands of clones, roughly nine tenths of them seen just once. The chain is built from TRBV5-1 and TRBJ1-4; 8 bases line up with TRBD1. The sequence was obtained from a man in his 60s with acute or convalescent COVID-19. The sample was peripheral blood. CDR3 nucleotide sequence: TGCGCCAGCAGCAACAGGGGGAAAAATGAAAAACTGTTTTTT. Residues: CASSNRGKNEKLFF.